A selection of T cell receptor beta chains follows, all from one sample in a study of blood T cells in healthy people across ages. One entry per CDR3 protein, called by TCRdb with MiXCR from the 5' RACE reads. This table holds about 780,000 distinct CDR3 sequences, 35% to 50% found once. The sequencing sample was made of blood. These TCRs come from a man older than 75 in good health. CDR3s include the opening cysteine and the closing phenylalanine or tryptophan. A D gene is named only where the DNA matches it firmly. Part of the rows lack a size; the others show once, few, many or a class for expanded clones.

v_call	j_call	d_call	clone_size	cdr3_nt	cdr3_aa
TRBV5-1	TRBJ2-1	TRBD2	.	TGCGCCAGCAGCTCACTAGCGGGGCCGGACAATGAGCAGTTCTTC	CASSSLAGPDNEQFF
TRBV7-9	TRBJ1-4	TRBD1	.	TGTGCCAGCAGGCGAGGGACAGCTTCAACTAATGAAAAACTGTTTTTT	CASRRGTASTNEKLFF
TRBV25-1	TRBJ1-2	.	few	TGTGCCAGCAGCCCAGTCGACAGCTCGGCGGGGGGAGGCTACACCTTC	CASSPVDSSAGGGYTF
TRBV6-6	TRBJ1-2	TRBD1	.	TGTGCCGGCAGTTACGGACAGGCTGAAGGCTACACCTTC	CAGSYGQAEGYTF
TRBV28	TRBJ2-7	TRBD1	few	TGTGCCAGCAGTTATTTTCATAGGACAGGGGACCACGAGCAGTACTTC	CASSYFHRTGDHEQYF
TRBV10-3	TRBJ2-1	.	.	TGTGCCACCGACGGGGGCTCCTACAATGAGCAGTTCTTC	CATDGGSYNEQFF
TRBV2	TRBJ1-5	TRBD1	once	TGTGCCAGCGGACAGGGTGATCAGCCCCAGCATTTT	CASGQGDQPQHF
TRBV29-1	TRBJ2-7	.	.	TGCAGCGTTGTAGCGGACCCTAGCTACGAGCAGTACTTC	CSVVADPSYEQYF
TRBV3-1	TRBJ1-6	.	.	TGTGCCAGCAGCCAAGAAGGGCCTGAGGCTTCACCCCTCCACTTT	CASSQEGPEASPLHF
TRBV3-1	TRBJ1-2	.	few	TGTGCCAGCAGCCAAGGGGGCGCTAACTATGGCTACACCTTC	CASSQGGANYGYTF
TRBV18	TRBJ1-2	.	few	TGTGCCAGCTCACCTACGACAGATAACTATGGCTACACCTTC	CASSPTTDNYGYTF
TRBV5-1	TRBJ2-7	.	many	TGTGCCAGCAGCTTAGACACCTACGAGCAGTACTTC	CASSLDTYEQYF
TRBV9	TRBJ2-7	.	.	TGTGCCAGCAGCGTAGTCGGACAGCTTGACGAGCAGTACTTC	CASSVVGQLDEQYF
TRBV4-3	TRBJ2-1	TRBD2	few	TGCGCCAGCAGCCAAGAAAACGGGAGGGCCTCAGTAACGTTCTTC	CASSQENGRASVTFF
TRBV12-3/TRBV12-4	TRBJ1-1	.	.	TGTGCCAGCAGTCTCGGGGGACGTTCTGCCGAAGCTTTCTTT	CASSLGGRSAEAFF
TRBV6-4	TRBJ2-1	.	few	TGTGCCAGCAGTGATGCCAGCGGGTCTTACAATGAGCAGTTCTTC	CASSDASGSYNEQFF
TRBV10-3	TRBJ2-7	.	.	TGTGCCATCAGCCAGACAGAGAGCTCCTACAATGAGCAGTACTTC	CAISQTESSYNEQYF
TRBV5-1	TRBJ2-1	TRBD2	.	TGCGCCAGCAGCTCGGCCTTGCTAGCGGGAAGCAATGAGCAGTTCTTC	CASSSALLAGSNEQFF
TRBV20-1	TRBJ2-5	.	.	TGCAGTGCTAGGTTGTGGGAGACCCAGTACTTC	CSARLWETQYF
TRBV29-1	TRBJ2-1	.	many	TGCAGCGTTGAAGATGGAGGCGGTAGCTCCTACAATGAGCAGTTCTTC	CSVEDGGGSSYNEQFF
TRBV12-3/TRBV12-4	TRBJ2-3	TRBD2	few	TGTGCCAGCAGTCGGACTAGCGGGGGACCCACGCAGTATTTT	CASSRTSGGPTQYF
TRBV29-1	TRBJ2-7	.	many	TGCAGCGCCGAAAGCGGACAAACCTACGAGCAGTACTTC	CSAESGQTYEQYF
TRBV5-1	TRBJ2-3	.	few	TGCGCCAGCAGCTTGGAGGGCCCTAGCACAGATACGCAGTATTTT	CASSLEGPSTDTQYF
TRBV30	TRBJ2-7	TRBD2	.	TGTGCCTGGAGTAATAGCGGGAGTTGTATCGGCTACGAGCAGTACTTC	CAWSNSGSCIGYEQYF
TRBV12-3/TRBV12-4	TRBJ2-3	.	.	TGTGCCAGCACTCCCAAACGAGGGTCCACAGATACGCAGTATTTT	CASTPKRGSTDTQYF
TRBV5-1	TRBJ2-7	.	.	TGCGCCGGCAGCGGTGTGGGCTCCTACGAGCAGTACTTC	CAGSGVGSYEQYF
TRBV7-2	TRBJ2-1	.	many	TGTGCCAGCAGCTTAGCGGGCAGCCGGAGGGGCAATGAGCAGTTCTTC	CASSLAGSRRGNEQFF
TRBV9	TRBJ2-1	TRBD2	.	TGTGCCAGCAGCCGTAACCTCGCCTCACTAGCGGGATTCTACAATGAGCAGTTCTTC	CASSRNLASLAGFYNEQFF
TRBV20-1	TRBJ2-5	.	.	TGCAGTGCCCGACGGGACAATGAGCAGTACTTC	CSARRDNEQYF
TRBV30	TRBJ2-7	TRBD1	.	TGTGCCTGGCAAAGACAGGGGGGAGGCTACGAGCAGTACTTC	CAWQRQGGGYEQYF
TRBV7-2	TRBJ1-3	.	.	TGTGCCACTGGGGAGGTCTCTGGAAACACCATATATTTT	CATGEVSGNTIYF
TRBV12-3/TRBV12-4	TRBJ1-4	.	.	TGTGCCAGCAGTATACAGGAAAAACTGTTTTTT	CASSIQEKLFF
TRBV28	TRBJ2-1	.	few	TGTGCCAGCACCCTCGCTAGCGATGAGCAGTTCTTC	CASTLASDEQFF
TRBV19	TRBJ2-1	.	.	TGTGCCAGTACAGCATCTCGGACTACAGACAATGAGCAGTTCTTC	CASTASRTTDNEQFF
TRBV12-3/TRBV12-4	TRBJ2-1	TRBD2	.	TGTGCCAGCAGTTACATGACTAGCGGGATACGGAATGAGCAGTTCTTC	CASSYMTSGIRNEQFF
TRBV7-2	TRBJ2-3	TRBD2	.	TGTGCCAGCAGCTTAGCGGGGGGGTGCGGCACAGATACGCAGTATTTT	CASSLAGGCGTDTQYF
TRBV6-2/TRBV6-3	TRBJ2-1	TRBD1	few	TGTGCCAGCAGAGCATCCGGGACAGGGGAGATAGGTGAGCAGTTCTTC	CASRASGTGEIGEQFF
TRBV28	TRBJ2-3	.	.	TGTGCCAGCAGTTTATTCTCCAGCACAGATACGCAGTATTTT	CASSLFSSTDTQYF
TRBV9	TRBJ2-3	TRBD2	.	TGTGCCAGCAGCGTAGATTCTAGCGGGAGGGCCACAGATACGCAGTATTTT	CASSVDSSGRATDTQYF
TRBV12-3/TRBV12-4	TRBJ1-6	TRBD1	.	TGTGCCAGCGGGTCGACAGGGCTAAATTCACCCCTCCACTTT	CASGSTGLNSPLHF
TRBV5-1	TRBJ1-1	TRBD1	few	TGCGCCAGCAGCTTAACAGGGGGTGACATGAACACTGAAGCTTTCTTT	CASSLTGGDMNTEAFF
TRBV6-6	TRBJ1-2	TRBD1	few	TGTGCCAGCAGGACTACAGGGGCGGTCTATGGCTACACCTTC	CASRTTGAVYGYTF
TRBV7-2	TRBJ2-4	TRBD2	few	TGTGCCAGCAGCCCAGGACTAGCTAGGAACATTCAGTACTTC	CASSPGLARNIQYF
TRBV3-1	TRBJ2-7	TRBD2	.	TGTGCCAGCAGCCGAGCTAGCGGGAAGATCCACGAGCAGTACTTC	CASSRASGKIHEQYF
TRBV28	TRBJ1-3	.	once	TGTGCCAGCACCCTCAAACTACACTCTGGAAACACCATATATTTT	CASTLKLHSGNTIYF
TRBV28	TRBJ2-3	.	.	TGTGCCAGCAGTGCCGGACTCTTCAATACGCAGTATTTT	CASSAGLFNTQYF
TRBV29-1	TRBJ1-1	.	few	TGCAGCCCGGAACCGTTGAACACTGAAGCTTTCTTT	CSPEPLNTEAFF
TRBV20-1	TRBJ2-7	.	.	TGCAGTGCTAGAGTAATGGGCGGCTTGCCCTACGAGCAGTACTTC	CSARVMGGLPYEQYF
TRBV27	TRBJ2-7	.	few	TGTGCCAGCAGTTTATTGGACAGATCCTACGAGCAGTACTTC	CASSLLDRSYEQYF
TRBV3-1	TRBJ2-5	.	few	TGTGCCAGCAGCTTCGAGGGAAGGGGAGAGACCCAGTACTTC	CASSFEGRGETQYF
TRBV12-3/TRBV12-4	TRBJ2-7	.	few	TGTGCCAGCAGTTTGGCAGGGTTCATAGCCTACGAGCAGTACTTC	CASSLAGFIAYEQYF